The sequence of this T cell receptor beta chain was determined in a study of graft-versus-host responses after intestinal transplantation. Clones were sequenced by immunoSEQ multiplex PCR, and TCRdb holds only the in-frame ones, with some missing. The sample yields fewer than 150,000 clones, more than 80% seen once. CDR3 length: 15 amino acids. V dropped 2 bases and J dropped 5; count of bases not matched to a gene: 7. The germline V gene encodes CDR1 SGHDT and CDR2 YYEEEE. On this clone itself: Its antigen is not known.

Whole-study findings and limits: The marrow of recipients harbored GvH clones, and ileum or blood showed some of them first.

The rearrangement uses TRBV5-6 and TRBJ2-3; 8 bases agree with TRBD2. The TCR originated in a human donor who received an intestinal transplant. This specimen was unstimulated CD4+ T cells sorted from spleen or lymph node cells, taken before intestinal transplant. The chain's CDR3 is CASSFLSGAEDTQYF. CDR3 coding DNA: TGTGCCAGCAGCTTCCTTAGCGGGGCCGAAGATACGCAGTATTTT.